The 9 T cell receptor beta chains below come from one sample, sequenced in a study of T-cell reconstitution after alpha-beta-depleted transplantation in children. Preparing the TCRbeta library involved the use of unique molecular identifiers. TCRdb used MiXCR to reprocess the PCR reads, holding one entry per CDR3 protein. The sample carries fewer than 700,000 distinct CDR3 sequences, 13% recorded once. This specimen was PBMCs, mostly from graft donor cells, taken 360 days after TCRalphabeta/CD19-depleted stem cell transplant. All receptors come from a male patient younger than 18 who had a stem cell transplant for acute myeloid leukemia, so the T cells may come from the graft donor.

Comment on this clonotype: The junction shows a germline mismatch at one end, possibly a read error. This chain joins TRBV7-2 and TRBJ2-7, with D possibly being TRBD1 or TRBD2 (5 bases each). Germline V lookup: CDR1 SGHTA, CDR2 FQGNSA. The CDR3 is made up of 15 amino acids. The CDR3 region is CASSLVEGRSYEQYF. As DNA, the CDR3 is TGTGCCAGCAGTTTAGTTGAGGGACGCTCCTACGAGCAGTACTTC.

There are many counts of this clonotype. The chain carries TRBV5-1 and TRBJ2-7; a possible D gene is TRBD1 (5 bases). The CDR3 spans 14 residues. Trimming left V 5 bases short and J 3 bases short, with 15 bases between. CDR1 and CDR2 (germline): SGHRS, YFSETQ. The CDR3 sequence is CASSSGREYYEQYF. The DNA for the CDR3 is TGCGCCAGCAGTTCTGGCAGGGAATACTACGAGCAGTACTTC.

This clonotype was found a few times. The V call is TRBV24-1, the J call TRBJ2-3; D is unresolved. V lost 0 bases and J 4 bases, leaving 4 bases between the germline ends. Germline loops: CDR1 KGHDR, CDR2 SFDVKD. This CDR3 is built from 13 residues. In DNA, the CDR3 is TGTGCCACCAGTGATTTGTTCCCAGATACGCAGTATTTT. It codes for CATSDLFPDTQYF.

The chain carries TRBV7-6 and TRBJ2-7, with D maybe TRBD2 (6 bases). Per germline, CDR1 SGHVS and CDR2 FNYEAQ. Trimming cost V 3 bases and J 2 bases, with 11 bases left between them. This CDR3 contains 14 residues. The chain's CDR3 is CASSFRAGTYEQYF. The DNA of the CDR3 is TGTGCCAGCAGCTTCCGGGCGGGGACCTACGAGCAGTACTTC.

At least ten counts were recorded for this clonotype. The chain uses TRBV29-1 and TRBJ1-1, with TRBD1 matching 8 bases. This CDR3 spans 13 amino acids. The germline V gene encodes CDR1 SQVTM and CDR2 ANQGSEA. The J segment lost 2 bases and the V segment lost 7 bases, leaving 6 bases of the junction unmatched. The CDR3 here is CSAKTGANTEAFF. The CDR3 coding sequence is TGCAGCGCTAAGACAGGGGCCAACACTGAAGCTTTCTTT. The whole variable domain, remainder taken from reference TRBV29-1 and TRBJ1-1, is SAVISQKPSRDICQRGTSLTIQCQVDSQVTMMFWYRQQPGQSLTLIATANQGSEATYESGFVIDKFPISRPNLTFSTLTVSNMSPEDSSIYLCSAKTGANTEAFFGQGTRLTVV.

The rearrangement joins TRBV4-3 to TRBJ2-2; TRBD1 aligns across 7 bases. The CDR3 spans 17 residues. In germline, CDR1 is LGHNA, CDR2 YSLEER. J lost 2 bases, V lost 0 bases, and 6 bases had no gene match. The CDR3 spells CASSQDRGYRNTGELFF. CDR3 nucleotide sequence: TGCGCCAGCAGCCAAGACAGGGGGTACAGAAACACCGGGGAGCTGTTTTTT.

The chain links TRBV29-1 to TRBJ2-7; D is possibly TRBD1 or TRBD2 (5 bases each). CDR1 is SQVTM and CDR2 is ANQGSEA in the germline V gene. V was pared by 5 bases and J by 3 bases, with 11 bases between. The CDR3 extends over 12 amino acids. The CDR3 nucleotides read TGCAGCGTTAGTCCGAGGGGCTACGAGCAGTACTTC. Protein product: CSVSPRGYEQYF.

The CDR3 region has the DNA TGTGCCAGCAGTTTGTCCGACAGGGGGGGAGATACGCAGTATTTT. Translating it yields CASSLSDRGGDTQYF. The chain has TRBV28 and TRBJ2-3; 9 bases agree with TRBD1. V lost 3 bases, J lost 5 bases, and 6 bases stayed unmatched. CDR1 is MDHEN and CDR2 is SYDVKM in the germline V gene. The CDR3 extends over 15 amino acids. Supplemented by reference TRBV28 and TRBJ2-3, the full variable domain reads DVKVTQSSRYLVKRTGEKVFLECVQDMDHENMFWYRQDPGLGLRLIYFSYDVKMKEKGDIPEGYSVSREKKERFSLILESASTNQTSMYLCASSLSDRGGDTQYFGPGTRLTVL.

This clonotype appeared a single time. The V and J genes are TRBV20-1 and TRBJ1-3, with 9 bases lining up with TRBD1. The length of the CDR3 is 15 residues. From germline, CDR1 is DFQATT and CDR2 SNEGSKA (reference sequence). The V and J ends lost 6 bases and 3 bases, in that order; junction bases with no gene match: 9. The CDR3 is CSAHPTTGGGNTIYF. The CDR3 region has the DNA TGCAGTGCCCACCCCACGACAGGGGGTGGAAACACCATATATTTT.